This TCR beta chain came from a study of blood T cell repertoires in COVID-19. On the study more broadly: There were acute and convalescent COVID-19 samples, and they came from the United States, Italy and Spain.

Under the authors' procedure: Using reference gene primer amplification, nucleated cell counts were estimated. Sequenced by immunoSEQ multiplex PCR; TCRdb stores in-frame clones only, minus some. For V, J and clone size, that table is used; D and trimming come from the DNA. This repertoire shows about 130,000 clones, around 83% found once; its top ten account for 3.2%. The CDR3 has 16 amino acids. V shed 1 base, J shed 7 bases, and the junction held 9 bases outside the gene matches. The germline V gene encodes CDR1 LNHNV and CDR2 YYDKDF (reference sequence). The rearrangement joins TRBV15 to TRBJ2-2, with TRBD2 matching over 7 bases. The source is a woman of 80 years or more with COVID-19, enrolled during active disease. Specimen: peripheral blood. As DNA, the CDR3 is TGTGCCACCAGCAGAGGACTAGCTGGTCGGATCGGGGAGCTGTTTTTT. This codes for CATSRGLAGRIGELFF.